This T cell receptor beta chain was retrieved from a study of CD8+ T cells in alopecia areata (dated by TCRdb to the late 2010s). Regarding the study in general: The study used high-throughput TCRbeta sequencing to examine T cell clonal expansion in alopecia areata, in both the C3H/HeJ mouse model and human patients. Scalp tissue and sorted CD4+ and CD8+ peripheral blood T cells from patchy and totalis/universalis alopecia areata patients and from healthy controls were covered by human TCRbeta sequencing. Clonality in the scalp was compared among normal scalp (n=4), patchy alopecia areata scalp (n=8), and alopecia totalis/universalis scalp (n=8). RNA was obtained with the PAXgene miRNA kit for fixed scalp, the miRNeasy kit for PBMCs, and the RNeasy kit for mouse skin. Amplification of TCRbeta CDR3 regions was done by immunoSEQ multiplex PCR using 35 Vbeta forward primers and 13 Jbeta reverse primers.

Library creation used the immunoSEQ multiplex PCR assay. RNA was extracted from all samples and reverse transcribed into cDNA, which served as template for TCR sequencing. First-strand cDNA was synthesized with SuperScript III using a 2:1 mix of oligo-dT and random hexamers. Amplification bias was assessed with a synthetic immune receptor repertoire, and residual bias was removed computationally. From the authors' description of their analysis: Raw reads were preprocessed to remove errors, and CDR3 was defined by IMGT conventions from the conserved cysteine to phenylalanine. To get clonality, Shannon entropy was normalized by log2 of the number of productive unique TCRs and the result was subtracted from 1. Whether each scalp clone was CD4 or CD8 was inferred by checking scalp TCRbeta sequences against the CD4 and CD8 repertoires from sorted blood. The immuneACCESS repertoire file appears here via TCRdb, limited to in-frame rearrangements. These files lack a portion of the clones; in checked studies, under half of the deficit traces to unresolved V genes, and the cause of the others is not known. V and J calls plus clone size are reproduced from that table; the DNA served to infer D and trimming. This sample has about 200,000 clones in its table, and roughly 56% of those were observed once. Nearly 5% of the sample comes from the top ten.

CDR3 length: 14 amino acids, cysteine to phenylalanine. Kept here is only the CDR3 DNA, which spans 42 bases and is read in frame from base 1. From a lookup of the germline V gene, CDR1 and CDR2 are SGHTA and FQGTGA. Trimming takes 5 bases from V and 1 base from J, and the germline ends sit 11 bases apart. PBMCs were separated by density centrifugation and stained for CD3, CD4 and CD8, after which CD4+ and CD8+ T cells were sorted on a FACSAria. Scalp biopsies and blood samples were obtained from unaffected controls. General conclusions and limits of the study: Shared TCR sequences between patients were less evident than in mice, which may be partly attributable to HLA diversity in the patient population. Compared with normal scalp, lesional scalp, particularly in alopecia totalis/universalis, had higher clonality and more expanded CD8+ clones, which suggests antigenic drive. Unlike mouse skin, where gammadelta T cells dominate, normal human skin contains resident alphabeta T cells that get sequenced too, which complicates analysis of the scalp TCR repertoire.

As for this clone: What this receptor recognizes is not known. No clone much larger than this one lies a single base away; base qualities are absent.

The material sequenced was CD8+ T cells sorted from blood. The receptor was isolated from a human donor in good health. Recombination joined TRBV7-3 with TRBJ2-5; the D gene is perhaps TRBD2, from 6 matching bases. The DNA sequence is TGTGCCAGCAGCCATCGGGGGTTCCAAGAGACCCAGTACTTC. This translates into CASSHRGFQETQYF. Joined to the reference TRBV7-3 and TRBJ2-5 proteins, this CDR3 gives the full variable domain: GAGVSQTPSNKVTEKGKYVELRCDPISGHTALYWYRQSLGQGPEFLIYFQGTGAADDSGLPNDRFFAVRPEGSVSTLKIQRTERGDSAVYLCASSHRGFQETQYFGPGTRLLVL.